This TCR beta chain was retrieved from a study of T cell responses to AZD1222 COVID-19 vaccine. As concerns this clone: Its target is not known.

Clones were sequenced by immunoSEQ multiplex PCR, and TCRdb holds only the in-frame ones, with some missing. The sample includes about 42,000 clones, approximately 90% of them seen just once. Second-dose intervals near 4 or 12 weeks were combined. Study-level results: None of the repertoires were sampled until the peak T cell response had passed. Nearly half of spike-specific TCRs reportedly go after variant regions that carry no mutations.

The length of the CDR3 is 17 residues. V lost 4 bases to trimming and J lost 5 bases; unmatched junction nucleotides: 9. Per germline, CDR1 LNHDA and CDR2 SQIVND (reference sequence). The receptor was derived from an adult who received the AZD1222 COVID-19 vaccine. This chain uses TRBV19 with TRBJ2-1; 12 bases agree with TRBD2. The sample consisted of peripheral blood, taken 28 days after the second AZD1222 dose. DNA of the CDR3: TGTGCCAGTAGTAGTCTGCCCCTAGCGGGGGGGAACAATGAGCAGTTCTTC. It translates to CASSSLPLAGGNNEQFF. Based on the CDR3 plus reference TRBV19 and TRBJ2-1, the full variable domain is DGGITQSPKYLFRKEGQNVTLSCEQNLNHDAMYWYRQDPGQGLRLIYYSQIVNDFQKGDIAEGYSVSREKKESFPLTVTSAQKNPTAFYLCASSSLPLAGGNNEQFFGPGTRLTVL.